Presented here are 4 T cell receptor beta chains from one specimen sequenced in a study of cytomegalovirus exposure and HLA in healthy donors. The PCR had 60 Vbeta and 13 Jbeta primers. Only in-frame clones appear in the TCRdb table, and some are missing; sequencing was by immunoSEQ multiplex PCR. This sample yields just over 150,000 clones, of which over 80% are seen a single time; around 6.5% belongs to the top ten. The sample consisted of PBMCs. Receptor source: a male donor in good health and CMV-seropositive.

This chain links TRBV29-1 with TRBJ2-1; TRBD2 is a possible D gene (5 bases). In germline, CDR1 is SQVTM, CDR2 ANQGSEA. There are 12 residues in the CDR3. Trimming shortened V by 6 bases and J by 6 bases, and 12 bases separated the two germline ends. CDR3 loop: CSVIPSSNEQFF. The CDR3 DNA is TGCAGCGTAATCCCTAGCAGCAATGAGCAGTTCTTC.

The count of this clone is one. This chain uses TRBV4-3 with TRBJ2-1, with D hard to call. With 0 bases removed from V and 7 bases from J, the gap between germline ends came to 7 bases. CDR3 length: 13 amino acids. The germline V gene has CDR1 LGHNA and CDR2 YSLEER. The CDR3 here is CASSQERVNEQFF. The DNA for the CDR3 is TGCGCCAGCAGCCAAGAACGGGTAAATGAGCAGTTCTTC.

V is TRBV14 and J is TRBJ1-1, with D unresolved. Germline values: CDR1 SGHDN, CDR2 FVKESK. This CDR3 has 15 residues. With 1 base removed from V and 5 bases from J, the gap between germline ends came to 14 bases. The CDR3 region is CASSQVLGSGTEAFF. As DNA, the CDR3 is TGTGCCAGCAGCCAAGTCCTCGGGAGTGGGACTGAAGCTTTCTTT.

The genes are TRBV7-2 and TRBJ2-5, with 7 bases fitting TRBD1. V gave up 5 bases and J gave up 12 bases; unmatched junction bases: 24. Per germline, CDR1 SGHTA and CDR2 FQGNSA. CDR3 size: 17 residues. CDR3 sequence: CASSPDPLSNRAGGKYF. The CDR3 DNA reads as TGTGCCAGCAGCCCGGACCCCTTGTCCAACCGAGCAGGGGGAAAGTACTTC. The variable domain in full, completed from reference TRBV7-2 and TRBJ2-5, reads GAGVSQSPSNKVTEKGKDVELRCDPISGHTALYWYRQSLGQGLEFLIYFQGNSAPDKSGLPSDRFSAERTGGSVSTLTIQRTQQEDSAVYLCASSPDPLSNRAGGKYFGPGTRLLVL.